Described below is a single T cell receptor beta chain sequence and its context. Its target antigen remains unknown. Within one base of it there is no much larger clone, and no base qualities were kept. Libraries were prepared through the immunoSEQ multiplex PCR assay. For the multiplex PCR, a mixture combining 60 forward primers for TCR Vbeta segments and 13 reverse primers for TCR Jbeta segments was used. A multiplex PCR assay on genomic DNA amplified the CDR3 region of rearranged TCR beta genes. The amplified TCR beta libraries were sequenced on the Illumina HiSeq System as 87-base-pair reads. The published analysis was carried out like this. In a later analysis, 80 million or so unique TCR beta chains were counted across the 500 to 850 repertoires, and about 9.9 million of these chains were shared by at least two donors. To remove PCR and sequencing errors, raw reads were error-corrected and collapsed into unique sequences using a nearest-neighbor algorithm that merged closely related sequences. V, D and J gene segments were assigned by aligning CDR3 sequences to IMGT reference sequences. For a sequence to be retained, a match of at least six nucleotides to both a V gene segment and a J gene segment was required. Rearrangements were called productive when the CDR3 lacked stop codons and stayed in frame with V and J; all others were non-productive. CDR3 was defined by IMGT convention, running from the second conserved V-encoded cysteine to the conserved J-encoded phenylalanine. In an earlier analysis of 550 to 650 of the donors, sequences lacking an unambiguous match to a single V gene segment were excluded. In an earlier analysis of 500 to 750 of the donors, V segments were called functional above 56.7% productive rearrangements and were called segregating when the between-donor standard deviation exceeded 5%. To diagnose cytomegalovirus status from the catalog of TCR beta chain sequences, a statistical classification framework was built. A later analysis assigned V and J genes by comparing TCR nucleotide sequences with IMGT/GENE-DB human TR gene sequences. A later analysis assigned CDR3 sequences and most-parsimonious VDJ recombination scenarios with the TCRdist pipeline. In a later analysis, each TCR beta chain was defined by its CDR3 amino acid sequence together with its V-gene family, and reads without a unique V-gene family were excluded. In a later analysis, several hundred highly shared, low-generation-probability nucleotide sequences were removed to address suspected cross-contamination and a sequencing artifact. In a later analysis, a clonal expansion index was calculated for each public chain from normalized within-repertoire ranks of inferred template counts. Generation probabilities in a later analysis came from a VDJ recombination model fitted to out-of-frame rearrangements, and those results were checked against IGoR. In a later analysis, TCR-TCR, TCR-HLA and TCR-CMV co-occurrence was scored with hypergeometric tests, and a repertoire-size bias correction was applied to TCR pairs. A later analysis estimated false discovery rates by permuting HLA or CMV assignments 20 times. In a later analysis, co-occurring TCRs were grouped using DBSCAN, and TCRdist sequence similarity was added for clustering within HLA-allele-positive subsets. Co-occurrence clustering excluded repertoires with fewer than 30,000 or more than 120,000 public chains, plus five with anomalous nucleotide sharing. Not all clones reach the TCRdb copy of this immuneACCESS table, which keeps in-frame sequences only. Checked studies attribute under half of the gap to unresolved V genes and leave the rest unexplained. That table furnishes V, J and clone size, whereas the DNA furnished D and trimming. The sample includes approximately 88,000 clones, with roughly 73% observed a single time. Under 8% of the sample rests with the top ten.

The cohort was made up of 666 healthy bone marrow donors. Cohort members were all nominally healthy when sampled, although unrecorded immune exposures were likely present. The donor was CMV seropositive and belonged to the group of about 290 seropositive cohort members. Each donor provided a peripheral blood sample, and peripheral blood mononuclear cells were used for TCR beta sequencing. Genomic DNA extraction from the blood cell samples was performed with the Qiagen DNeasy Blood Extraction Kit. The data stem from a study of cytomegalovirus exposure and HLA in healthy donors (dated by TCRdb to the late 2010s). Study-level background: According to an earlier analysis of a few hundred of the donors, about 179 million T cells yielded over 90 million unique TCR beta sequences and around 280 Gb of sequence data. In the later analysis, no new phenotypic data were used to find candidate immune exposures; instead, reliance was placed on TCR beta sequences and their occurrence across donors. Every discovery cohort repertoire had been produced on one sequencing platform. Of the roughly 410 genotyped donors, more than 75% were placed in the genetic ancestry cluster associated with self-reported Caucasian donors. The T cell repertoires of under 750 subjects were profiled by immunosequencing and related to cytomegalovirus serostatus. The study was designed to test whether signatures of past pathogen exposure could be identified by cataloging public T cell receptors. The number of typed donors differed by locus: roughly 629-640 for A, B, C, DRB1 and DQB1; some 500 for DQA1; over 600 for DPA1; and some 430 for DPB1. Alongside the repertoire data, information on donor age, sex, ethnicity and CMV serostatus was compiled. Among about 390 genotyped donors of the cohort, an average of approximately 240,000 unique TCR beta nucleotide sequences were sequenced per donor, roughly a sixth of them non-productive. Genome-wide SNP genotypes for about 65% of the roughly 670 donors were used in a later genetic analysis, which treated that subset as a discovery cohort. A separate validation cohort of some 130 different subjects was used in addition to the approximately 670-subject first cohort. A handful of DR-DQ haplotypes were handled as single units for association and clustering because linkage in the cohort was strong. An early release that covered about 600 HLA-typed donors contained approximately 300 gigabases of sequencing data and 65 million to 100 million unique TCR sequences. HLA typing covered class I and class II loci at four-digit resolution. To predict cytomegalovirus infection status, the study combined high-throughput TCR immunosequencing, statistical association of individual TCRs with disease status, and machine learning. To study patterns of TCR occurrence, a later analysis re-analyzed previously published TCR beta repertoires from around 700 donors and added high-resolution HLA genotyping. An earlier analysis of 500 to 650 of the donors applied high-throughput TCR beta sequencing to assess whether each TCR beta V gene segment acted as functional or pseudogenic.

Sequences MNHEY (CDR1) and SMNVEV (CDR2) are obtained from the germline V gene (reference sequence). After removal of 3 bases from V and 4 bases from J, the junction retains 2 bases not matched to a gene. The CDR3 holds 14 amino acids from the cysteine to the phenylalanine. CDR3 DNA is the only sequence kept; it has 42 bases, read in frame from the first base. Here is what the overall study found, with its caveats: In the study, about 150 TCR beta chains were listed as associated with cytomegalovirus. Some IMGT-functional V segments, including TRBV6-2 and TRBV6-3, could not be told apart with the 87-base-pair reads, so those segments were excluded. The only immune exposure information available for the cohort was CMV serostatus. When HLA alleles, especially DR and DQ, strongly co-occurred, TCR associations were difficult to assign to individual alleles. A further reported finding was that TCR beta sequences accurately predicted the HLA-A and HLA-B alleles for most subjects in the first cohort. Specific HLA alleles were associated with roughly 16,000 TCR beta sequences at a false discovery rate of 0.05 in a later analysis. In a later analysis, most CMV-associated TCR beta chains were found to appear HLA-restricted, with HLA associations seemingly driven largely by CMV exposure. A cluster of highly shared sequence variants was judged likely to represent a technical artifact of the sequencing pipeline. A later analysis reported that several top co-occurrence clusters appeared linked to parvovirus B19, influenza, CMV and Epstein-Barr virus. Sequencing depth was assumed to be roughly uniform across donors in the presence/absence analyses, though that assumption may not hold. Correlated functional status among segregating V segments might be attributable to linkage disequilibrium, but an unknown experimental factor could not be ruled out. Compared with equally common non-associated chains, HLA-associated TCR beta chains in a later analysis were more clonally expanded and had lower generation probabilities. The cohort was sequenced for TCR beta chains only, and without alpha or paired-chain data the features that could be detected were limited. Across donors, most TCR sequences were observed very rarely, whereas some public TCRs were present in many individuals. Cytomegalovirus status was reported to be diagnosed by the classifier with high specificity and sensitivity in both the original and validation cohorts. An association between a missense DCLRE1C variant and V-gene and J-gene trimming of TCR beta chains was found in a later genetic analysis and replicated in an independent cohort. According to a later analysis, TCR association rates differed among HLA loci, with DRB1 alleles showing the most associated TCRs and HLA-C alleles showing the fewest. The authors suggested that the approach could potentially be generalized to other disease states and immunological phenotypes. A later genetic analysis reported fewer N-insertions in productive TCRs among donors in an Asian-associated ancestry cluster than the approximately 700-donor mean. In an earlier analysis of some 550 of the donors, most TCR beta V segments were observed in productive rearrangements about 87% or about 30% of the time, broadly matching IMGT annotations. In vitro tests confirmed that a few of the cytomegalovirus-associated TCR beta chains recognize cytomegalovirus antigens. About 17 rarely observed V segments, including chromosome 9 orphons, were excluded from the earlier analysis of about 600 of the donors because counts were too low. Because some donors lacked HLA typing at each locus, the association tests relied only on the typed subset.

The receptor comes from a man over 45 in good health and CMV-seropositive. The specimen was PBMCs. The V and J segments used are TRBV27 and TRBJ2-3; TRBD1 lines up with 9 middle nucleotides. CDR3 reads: CASSFRQGADTQYF. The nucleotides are TGTGCCAGCAGTTTTCGACAGGGGGCAGATACGCAGTATTTT.